These T cell receptor beta chains were read from a single sample in a study of T-cell reconstitution after alpha-beta-depleted transplantation in children. MiXCR, run by TCRdb on the PCR reads, gives a single entry per CDR3 protein. The sample holds around 210,000 distinct CDR3 sequences, roughly 6.6% seen once. Here the sequenced sample was PBMCs, taken before TCRalphabeta/CD19-depleted stem cell transplant. All receptors come from a boy between 2 and 15 years old with acute lymphoblastic leukemia, due to receive a stem cell transplant. CDR3s include the opening cysteine and the closing phenylalanine or tryptophan. The D gene is left open where the match is weak. Clone size is stated in some rows and not others, as once, few, many or a class when expanded.

>NA|many|TRBV27|TRBJ2-7
TGTGCCAGCAGTAGGGGAGGGGGCGGTCTAGACGAGCAGTACTTC
CASSRGGGGLDEQYF
>TRBD1|NA|TRBV7-2|TRBJ2-2
TGTGCCAGCAGCTTCCGACAGGGGGGCACCGGGGAGCTGTTTTTT
CASSFRQGGTGELFF
>NA|NA|TRBV11-1|TRBJ2-2
TGTGCCAGCTGGAGTTCGAACACCGGGGAGCTGTTTTTT
CASWSSNTGELFF
>NA|many|TRBV11-2|TRBJ2-3
TGTGCCAGCAGCTTAGCGGCCGGAATCACAGATACGCAGTATTTT
CASSLAAGITDTQYF
>TRBD2|many|TRBV10-3|TRBJ2-1
TGTCCCATCAGTGATGGCGGGAGGGCCAACCTTCGGTCCTACAATGAGCAGTTCTTC
CPISDGGRANLRSYNEQFF
>NA|many|TRBV7-9|TRBJ2-1
TGTGCCAGCAGAACCGGACCCGTCTACAATGAGCAGTTCTTC
CASRTGPVYNEQFF
>NA|many|TRBV20-1|TRBJ2-3
TGCAGTCGCACAATCGGGCTACCCAGCACAGATACGCAGTATTTT
CSRTIGLPSTDTQYF
>NA|NA|TRBV18|TRBJ1-1
TGTGCCAGCTCACCAGGGTTTGGGATTACAGGCGTTGTAATGAACACTGAAGCTTTCTTT
CASSPGFGITGVVMNTEAFF
>NA|few|TRBV12-3/TRBV12-4|TRBJ2-3
TGTGCCAGCCTCCCCAGGGGCCGCCCGGAAGATACGCAGTATTTT
CASLPRGRPEDTQYF
>TRBD2|many|TRBV20-1|TRBJ2-7
TGCAGTGCTAGAGTAGCGGGGAACGAGCAGTACTTC
CSARVAGNEQYF
>NA|many|TRBV4-2|TRBJ1-3
TGTGCCAGCAGCCAAGCAGGAAGCTCTGTAAACACCATATATTTT
CASSQAGSSVNTIYF
>NA|many|TRBV7-9|TRBJ1-1
TGTGCCAGCAGCTTAGAGGGGTCTGAAGCTTTCTTT
CASSLEGSEAFF
>TRBD1|many|TRBV4-2|TRBJ2-2
TGTGCCAGCAGCCTGAAGAACAGGGGTAGTACCGGGGAGCTGTTTTTT
CASSLKNRGSTGELFF
>NA|NA|TRBV20-1|TRBJ1-5
TGCAGTGCTAGTTCCTATCAGGGGCCCATCACTGGGCCCCAGCATTTT
CSASSYQGPITGPQHF
>NA|many|TRBV12-3/TRBV12-4|TRBJ2-3
TGTGCCAGCAGCCTAACCGGGATACAGCAGTATTTT
CASSLTGIQQYF
>TRBD1|many|TRBV11-3|TRBJ2-7
TGTGCCAGCAGCTTAGGTAGTAGTTTTGGGACAGGGATCAACGAGCAGTACTTC
CASSLGSSFGTGINEQYF
>NA|few|TRBV10-3|TRBJ2-1
TGTGCCATCAGTGATCCCCTAAACAATGAGCAGTTCTTC
CAISDPLNNEQFF
>NA|few|TRBV15|TRBJ2-3
TGTGCCACCTCGATCGGGGCTAGCACAGATACGCAGTATTTT
CATSIGASTDTQYF
>TRBD1|many|TRBV12-3/TRBV12-4|TRBJ2-6
TGTGCCAGCAGTCGCTCGCTAGGGACAGGGGGCCTCGGGGCCAACGTCCTGACTTTC
CASSRSLGTGGLGANVLTF
>TRBD1|few|TRBV20-1|TRBJ2-7
TGCAGTGCTAGAAAGGGACAGGGGGCCTACGAGCAGTACTTC
CSARKGQGAYEQYF
>TRBD2|NA|TRBV6-5|TRBJ2-7
TGTGCCAGCAGTTACAGCGGGGGCCCGGATCCCTACGAGCAGTACTTC
CASSYSGGPDPYEQYF
>NA|many|TRBV20-1|TRBJ2-1
TGCAGTGCTAAAGACTCACCAGGGTTCACCACCAATGAGCAGTTCTTC
CSAKDSPGFTTNEQFF
>NA|many|TRBV20-1|TRBJ2-7
TGCAGTGCTAGAGATCTGGTCTCGTTCGGGGAGCAGTACTTC
CSARDLVSFGEQYF
>NA|NA|TRBV7-8|TRBJ1-2
TGTGCCAGCAGCTCCCCGCCAGGGAGGCTGAACTATGGCTACACCTTC
CASSSPPGRLNYGYTF